This paragraph reports one TCR beta chain. Its antigen is currently unknown. These data come from a study of molecular identifiers for immune sequencing clone quantification. Study outcomes and limitations: For highly expanded clones, sizes could be underestimated when identical TCR molecules share a barcode.

Germline-derived CDR1 and CDR2 are SEHNR and FQNEAQ (reference sequence). The CDR3 is made up of 14 amino acids. V was cut by 7 bases and J by 7 bases, with 20 bases left in between. From the PCR reads, TCRdb called clonotypes with MiXCR, one entry per CDR3 protein. The sample has hundreds of thousands of distinct CDR3 sequences, under 25% seen once; the top ten hold 0.65% to 0.75%. The sequenced sample consisted of naive CD8+ T cells from blood, with Jurkat cell RNA spiked in. The subset is: FACS-sorted CD8+CD4-CCR7+CD45RA+ naive T cells. The chain combines TRBV7-9 with TRBJ2-7, with a possible D match to TRBD2 (5 bases). This receptor was identified in a human donor in good health. Some libraries in this study had Jurkat cell RNA spiked in. The CDR3 DNA reads as TGTGCCAGCACCCCTCCTGGGGAGCCCAGTGAGCAGTACTTC. Encoded protein: CASTPPGEPSEQYF.